Detailed here is one T cell receptor (beta chain). Its antigen is as yet unknown. This sample is part of a study of T cells in localized non-small cell lung cancer. General study findings and limits: Heterogeneity within the tumor remains possible, as just one region underwent sequencing. Higher blood T cell density tracked longer overall survival. Exceeding tumor, uninvolved adjacent lung had the highest T cell clonality. Appearances in adjacent lung were noted for a median roughly 50 of the top 100 tumor clones.

Data came from immunoSEQ multiplex PCR; TCRdb stores just in-frame clones and leaves some out. The sample lists approximately 63,000 clones; roughly 90% were seen once. Germline values: CDR1 MDHEN, CDR2 SYDVKM. The V gene lost 2 bases and the J gene lost 0 bases, with 7 bases spanning the gap. CDR3 length: 15 amino acids. This receptor was taken from a man aged 40 to 75 with stage I squamous cell lung carcinoma. J is TRBJ1-4 and V is TRBV28; possibly TRBD1 for D (5 bases). The specimen comprised peripheral blood, sampled before any cancer treatment. CDR3 sequence reads: CASSLMGATNEKLFF. The CDR3 DNA sequence: TGTGCCAGCAGTTTAATGGGGGCAACTAATGAAAAACTGTTTTTT. The whole variable domain, filled in from reference TRBV28 and TRBJ1-4, reads DVKVTQSSRYLVKRTGEKVFLECVQDMDHENMFWYRQDPGLGLRLIYFSYDVKMKEKGDIPEGYSVSREKKERFSLILESASTNQTSMYLCASSLMGATNEKLFFGSGTQLSVL.